Sequencing of this TCR beta chain was carried out in a study of T cell repertoires in cytomegalovirus infection. Study in general: HLA-C-restricted CMV epitopes, recently identified, and well-studied HLA-B-restricted ones were used by the study. Public TCR beta signature analysis indicated the presence of both CMV infection and matching HLA type.

This clonotype was seen repeatedly, ten times or more. Its antigen is not identified. This CDR3 is 16 amino acids long. The germline CDR1 and CDR2 sequences are LGHNA and YNFKEQ. V lost 0 bases to trimming and J lost 8 bases; unmatched junction nucleotides: 5. TCRdb processed the reads anew with MiXCR; each CDR3 protein has one entry. Of approximately 300,000 distinct CDR3 sequences listed, approximately 25% were seen once; the top ten hold less than 15%. Whole-study findings and limits: CMV-specific TCR beta clonotypes restricted by HLA-C were the ones dominating the ex vivo response.

The source was cultured PBMCs, collected from culture after CMV antigen stimulation. The rearrangement joins TRBV4-2 to TRBJ2-1, with 12 bases lining up with TRBD2. The receptor was derived from a human donor in good health (CMV status not recorded). Some clones in this sample may be carry-over from other donors' samples. The CDR3 nucleotides are TGTGCCAGCAGCCAAGAGCGGACTAGCGGGAACCATGAGCAGTTCTTC. As protein: CASSQERTSGNHEQFF.